Listed below are T cell receptor beta chains from one sample, sequenced in a study of blood T cell repertoires in COVID-19. The data were produced by immunoSEQ multiplex PCR, yet TCRdb's version contains in-frame clones alone and is incomplete. The repertoire includes about 200,000 clones, around four fifths of them detected once, and 20% sits in the top ten. The specimen sequenced was peripheral blood. These receptors all come from a human donor in a cohort sampled during active COVID-19. Both conserved end residues are part of each CDR3. A D gene is named only where the DNA matches it firmly. Rows give clone size only sometimes, using once, few, many, or a class for an expanded clone.

j_gene: TRBJ2-3; v_gene: TRBV4-1; d_gene: TRBD1; abundance: NA; CDR3aa: CASSQRGQGTDTQYF; CDR3nt: TGCGCCAGCAGCCAACGAGGACAGGGCACAGATACGCAGTATTTT
j_gene: TRBJ1-5; v_gene: TRBV28; d_gene: TRBD1; abundance: NA; CDR3aa: CASSPQDRADQPQHF; CDR3nt: TGTGCCAGCAGTCCTCAAGACAGGGCGGATCAGCCCCAGCATTTT
j_gene: TRBJ1-1; v_gene: TRBV29-1; d_gene: TRBD1; abundance: NA; CDR3aa: CSVEGAITEAFF; CDR3nt: TGCAGCGTAGAGGGGGCGATTACTGAAGCTTTCTTT
j_gene: TRBJ2-7; v_gene: TRBV30; d_gene: TRBD2; abundance: NA; CDR3aa: CAWGLAIEQYF; CDR3nt: TGTGCCTGGGGACTAGCTATCGAGCAGTACTTC
j_gene: TRBJ1-6; v_gene: TRBV7-9; d_gene: NA; abundance: once; CDR3aa: CASRDREPLHF; CDR3nt: TGTGCCAGCAGGGACAGAGAACCCCTCCACTTT
j_gene: TRBJ2-7; v_gene: TRBV7-2; d_gene: TRBD2; abundance: NA; CDR3aa: CASSISSGSPYEQYF; CDR3nt: TGTGCCAGCAGCATCTCTAGCGGGAGCCCCTACGAGCAGTACTTC
j_gene: TRBJ2-5; v_gene: TRBV28; d_gene: NA; abundance: few; CDR3aa: CASSFLSGQETQYF; CDR3nt: TGTGCCAGCAGTTTCCTTAGCGGCCAAGAGACCCAGTACTTC
j_gene: TRBJ2-3; v_gene: TRBV19; d_gene: NA; abundance: NA; CDR3aa: CASRTAGTDTQYF; CDR3nt: TGTGCCAGTAGAACAGCGGGCACAGATACGCAGTATTTT
j_gene: TRBJ1-1; v_gene: TRBV7-2; d_gene: NA; abundance: NA; CDR3aa: CASSSQAALGNEAFF; CDR3nt: TGTGCCAGCAGCTCACAGGCGGCGCTGGGCAATGAAGCTTTCTTT
j_gene: TRBJ1-5; v_gene: TRBV18; d_gene: TRBD1; abundance: NA; CDR3aa: CASSPPWDRAGNQPQHF; CDR3nt: TGTGCCAGCTCACCACCGTGGGACAGGGCTGGCAATCAGCCCCAGCATTTT
j_gene: TRBJ2-7; v_gene: TRBV18; d_gene: NA; abundance: NA; CDR3aa: CASSPGEYEQYF; CDR3nt: TGTGCCAGCTCCCCCGGGGAATACGAGCAGTACTTC
j_gene: TRBJ2-1; v_gene: TRBV3-1/TRBV3-2; d_gene: TRBD2; abundance: few; CDR3aa: CASSPRLAPNEQFF; CDR3nt: TGTGCCAGCAGCCCTCGACTAGCGCCCAATGAGCAGTTCTTC
j_gene: TRBJ2-1; v_gene: TRBV6-5; d_gene: TRBD1; abundance: NA; CDR3aa: CASRSGTGGKNEQFF; CDR3nt: TGTGCCAGCAGGTCCGGGACAGGGGGCAAAAATGAGCAGTTCTTC
j_gene: TRBJ2-2; v_gene: TRBV6-6; d_gene: NA; abundance: NA; CDR3aa: CASSYGGVELFF; CDR3nt: TGTGCCAGCAGTTATGGGGGCGTGGAGCTGTTTTTT
j_gene: TRBJ1-5; v_gene: TRBV2; d_gene: TRBD1; abundance: NA; CDR3aa: CASSDGQGARPQHF; CDR3nt: TGTGCCAGCAGTGACGGACAGGGCGCTAGGCCCCAGCATTTT
j_gene: TRBJ2-7; v_gene: TRBV7-2; d_gene: TRBD2; abundance: NA; CDR3aa: CASRIGTSGPYEQYF; CDR3nt: TGTGCCAGCAGAATTGGGACTAGCGGACCCTACGAGCAGTACTTC
j_gene: TRBJ2-5; v_gene: TRBV5-1; d_gene: NA; abundance: NA; CDR3aa: CASSLQHQETQYF; CDR3nt: TGCGCCAGCAGCTTACAGCACCAAGAGACCCAGTACTTC
j_gene: TRBJ1-3; v_gene: TRBV7-8; d_gene: NA; abundance: few; CDR3aa: CASRTRGAFGNTIYF; CDR3nt: TGTGCCAGCAGAACGCGGGGTGCTTTTGGAAACACCATATATTTT
j_gene: TRBJ2-7; v_gene: TRBV24-1; d_gene: NA; abundance: once; CDR3aa: CATSYRDEQYF; CDR3nt: TGTGCCACCAGCTACCGGGACGAGCAGTACTTC
j_gene: TRBJ1-3; v_gene: TRBV12-5; d_gene: NA; abundance: NA; CDR3aa: CASKGLGNTIYF; CDR3nt: TGTGCTAGTAAAGGACTTGGAAACACCATATATTTT
j_gene: TRBJ2-1; v_gene: TRBV7-9; d_gene: NA; abundance: NA; CDR3aa: CASSSYLQLNEQFF; CDR3nt: TGTGCCAGCAGCTCTTACCTACAGCTCAATGAGCAGTTCTTC
j_gene: TRBJ2-2; v_gene: TRBV3-1/TRBV3-2; d_gene: NA; abundance: NA; CDR3aa: CASSNTADGELFF; CDR3nt: TGTGCCAGCAGCAACACCGCCGACGGGGAGCTGTTTTTT
j_gene: TRBJ2-2; v_gene: TRBV7-2; d_gene: NA; abundance: NA; CDR3aa: CASRSSNTGELFF; CDR3nt: TGTGCCAGCAGGTCTAGCAATACCGGGGAGCTGTTTTTT
j_gene: TRBJ1-5; v_gene: TRBV19; d_gene: NA; abundance: NA; CDR3aa: CARVRHVRCSNQPQHF; CDR3nt: TGTGCCAGAGTCAGACATGTAAGGTGCAGCAATCAGCCCCAGCATTTT
j_gene: TRBJ2-3; v_gene: TRBV7-9; d_gene: NA; abundance: NA; CDR3aa: CASSFLDTQYF; CDR3nt: TGTGCCAGCAGCTTTCTAGATACGCAGTATTTT
j_gene: TRBJ1-2; v_gene: TRBV3-1/TRBV3-2; d_gene: NA; abundance: NA; CDR3aa: CASSQDPGANYGYTF; CDR3nt: TGTGCCAGCAGCCAAGATCCGGGAGCTAACTATGGCTACACCTTC
j_gene: TRBJ2-3; v_gene: TRBV5-1; d_gene: NA; abundance: NA; CDR3aa: CASSSRSGGGTDTQYF; CDR3nt: TGCGCCAGCAGCTCTCGTAGTGGGGGCGGCACAGATACGCAGTATTTT
j_gene: TRBJ1-2; v_gene: TRBV11-2; d_gene: TRBD1; abundance: NA; CDR3aa: CASSVFGTEYGYTF; CDR3nt: TGTGCCAGCAGCGTATTCGGGACAGAGTATGGCTACACCTTC
j_gene: TRBJ2-7; v_gene: TRBV14; d_gene: NA; abundance: NA; CDR3aa: CASSQVGQGYEQYF; CDR3nt: TGTGCCAGCAGCCAAGTTGGGCAGGGCTACGAGCAGTACTTC
j_gene: TRBJ2-5; v_gene: TRBV18; d_gene: NA; abundance: NA; CDR3aa: CASSPPAGETQYF; CDR3nt: TGTGCCAGCTCACCACCGGCTGGAGAGACCCAGTACTTC
j_gene: TRBJ2-7; v_gene: TRBV2; d_gene: TRBD2; abundance: few; CDR3aa: CASTGGLAGPSSYEQYF; CDR3nt: TGTGCCAGCACCGGGGGCCTAGCGGGACCCAGCTCCTACGAGCAGTACTTC
j_gene: TRBJ2-3; v_gene: TRBV7-2; d_gene: NA; abundance: NA; CDR3aa: CASSKTSPGGLTQYF; CDR3nt: TGTGCCAGCAGCAAAACTAGCCCCGGTGGATTGACGCAGTATTTT